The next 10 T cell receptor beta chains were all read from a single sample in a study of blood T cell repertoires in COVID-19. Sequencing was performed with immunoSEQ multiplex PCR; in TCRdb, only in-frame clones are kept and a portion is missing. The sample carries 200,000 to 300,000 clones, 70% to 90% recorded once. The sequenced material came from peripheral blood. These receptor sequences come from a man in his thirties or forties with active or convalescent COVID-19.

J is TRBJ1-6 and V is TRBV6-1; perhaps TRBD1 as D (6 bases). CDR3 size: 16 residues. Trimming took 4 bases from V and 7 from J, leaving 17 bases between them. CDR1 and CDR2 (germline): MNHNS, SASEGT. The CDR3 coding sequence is TGTGCCAGCAGTGGTCCGGGGGGGGCAGGGAATTCACCCCTCCACTTT. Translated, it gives CASSGPGGAGNSPLHF.

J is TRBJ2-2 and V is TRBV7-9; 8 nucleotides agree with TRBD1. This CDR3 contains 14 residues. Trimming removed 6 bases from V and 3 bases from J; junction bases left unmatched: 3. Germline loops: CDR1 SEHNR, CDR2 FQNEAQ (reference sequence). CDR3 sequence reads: CASRIQGDTGELFF. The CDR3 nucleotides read TGTGCCAGCAGAATACAGGGGGACACCGGGGAGCTGTTTTTT.

CDR3 in DNA: TGTGCCACCAGCAGACTTACCGGGACTAGCGGGGGGGCCAGAGAGCAGTTCTTC. Residues: CATSRLTGTSGGAREQFF. J is TRBJ2-1 and V is TRBV15, with 16 bases aligning to TRBD2. V lost 2 bases to trimming and J lost 10 bases; unmatched junction nucleotides: 11. The germline V gene has CDR1 LNHNV and CDR2 YYDKDF (reference sequence). The CDR3 runs 18 residues.

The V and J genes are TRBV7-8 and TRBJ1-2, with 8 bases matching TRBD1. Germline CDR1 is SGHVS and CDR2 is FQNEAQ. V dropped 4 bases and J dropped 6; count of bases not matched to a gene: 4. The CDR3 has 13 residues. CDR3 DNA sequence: TGTGCCAGCAGCTCGGACAGGGCGAATGGCTACACCTTC. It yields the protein CASSSDRANGYTF.

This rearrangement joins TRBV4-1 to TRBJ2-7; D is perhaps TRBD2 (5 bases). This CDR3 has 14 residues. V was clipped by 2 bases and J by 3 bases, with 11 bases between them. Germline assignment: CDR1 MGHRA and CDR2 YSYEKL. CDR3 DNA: TGCGCCAGCAGCCAACAGACGGGGATCTACGAGCAGTACTTC. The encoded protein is CASSQQTGIYEQYF.

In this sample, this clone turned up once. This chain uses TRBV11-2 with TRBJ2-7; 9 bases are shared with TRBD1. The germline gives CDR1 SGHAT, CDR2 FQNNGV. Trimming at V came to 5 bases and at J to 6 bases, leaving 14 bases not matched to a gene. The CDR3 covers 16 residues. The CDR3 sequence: CASSPGPRDRVFEQYF. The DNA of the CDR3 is TGTGCCAGCAGCCCCGGACCCCGGGACAGGGTTTTCGAGCAGTACTTC.

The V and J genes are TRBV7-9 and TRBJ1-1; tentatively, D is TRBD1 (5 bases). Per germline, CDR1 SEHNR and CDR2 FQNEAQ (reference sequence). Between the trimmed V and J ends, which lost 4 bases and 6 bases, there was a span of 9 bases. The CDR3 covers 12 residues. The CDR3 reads CASSSGGAEAFF. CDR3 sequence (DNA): TGTGCCAGCAGCTCTGGGGGGGCTGAAGCTTTCTTT.

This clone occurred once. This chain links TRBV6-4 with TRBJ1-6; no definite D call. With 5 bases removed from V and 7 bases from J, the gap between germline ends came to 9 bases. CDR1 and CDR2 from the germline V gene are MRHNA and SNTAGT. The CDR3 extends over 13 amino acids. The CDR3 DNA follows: TGTGCCAGCAGTCCTACCCTAAATTCACCCCTCCACTTT. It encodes CASSPTLNSPLHF.

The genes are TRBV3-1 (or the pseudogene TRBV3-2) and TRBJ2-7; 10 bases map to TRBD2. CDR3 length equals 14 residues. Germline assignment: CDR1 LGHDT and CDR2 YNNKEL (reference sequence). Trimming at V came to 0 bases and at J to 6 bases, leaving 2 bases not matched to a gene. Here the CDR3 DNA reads TGTGCCAGCAGCCAAGAGGGACTAGCGAGCGAGCAGTACTTC. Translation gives CASSQEGLASEQYF.

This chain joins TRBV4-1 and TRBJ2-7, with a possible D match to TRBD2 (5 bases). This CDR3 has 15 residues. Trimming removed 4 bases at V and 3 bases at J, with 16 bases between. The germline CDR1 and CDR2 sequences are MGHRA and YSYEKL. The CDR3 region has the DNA TGCGCCAGCAGCCTGAGCCCCCAAGAGGGCTACGAGCAGTACTTC. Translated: CASSLSPQEGYEQYF.